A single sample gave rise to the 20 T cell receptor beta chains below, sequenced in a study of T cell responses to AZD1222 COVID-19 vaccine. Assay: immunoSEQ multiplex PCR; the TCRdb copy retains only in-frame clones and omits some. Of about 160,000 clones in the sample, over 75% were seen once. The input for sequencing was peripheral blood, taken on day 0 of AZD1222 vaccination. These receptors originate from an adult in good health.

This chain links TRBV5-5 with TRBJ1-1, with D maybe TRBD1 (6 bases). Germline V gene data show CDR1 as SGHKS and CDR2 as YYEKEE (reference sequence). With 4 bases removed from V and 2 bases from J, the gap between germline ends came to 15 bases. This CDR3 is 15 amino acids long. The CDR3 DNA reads TGTGCCAGCAGCAGGGCGGACAGACCCAACACTGAAGCTTTCTTT. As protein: CASSRADRPNTEAFF.

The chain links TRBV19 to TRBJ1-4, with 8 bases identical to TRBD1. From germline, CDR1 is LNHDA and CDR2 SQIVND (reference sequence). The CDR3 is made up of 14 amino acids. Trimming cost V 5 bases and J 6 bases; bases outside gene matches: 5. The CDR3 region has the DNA TGTGCCAGTAGTCTTATGACAGGGGATGAAAAACTGTTTTTT. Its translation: CASSLMTGDEKLFF.

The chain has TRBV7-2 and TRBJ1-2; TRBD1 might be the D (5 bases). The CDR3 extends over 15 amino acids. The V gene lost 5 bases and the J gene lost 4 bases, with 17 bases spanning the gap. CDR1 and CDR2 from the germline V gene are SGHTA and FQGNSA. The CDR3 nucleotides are TGTGCCAGCAGCCATAGGGCGGGAGGGGTCTATGGCTACACCTTC. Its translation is CASSHRAGGVYGYTF.

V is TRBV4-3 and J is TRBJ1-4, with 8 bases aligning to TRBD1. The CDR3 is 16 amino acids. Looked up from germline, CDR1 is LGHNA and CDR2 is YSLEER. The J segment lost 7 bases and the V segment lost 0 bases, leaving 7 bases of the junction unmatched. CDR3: CASSQEGGTGGEKLFF. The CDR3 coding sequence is TGCGCCAGCAGCCAAGAAGGGGGGACAGGAGGTGAAAAACTGTTTTTT.

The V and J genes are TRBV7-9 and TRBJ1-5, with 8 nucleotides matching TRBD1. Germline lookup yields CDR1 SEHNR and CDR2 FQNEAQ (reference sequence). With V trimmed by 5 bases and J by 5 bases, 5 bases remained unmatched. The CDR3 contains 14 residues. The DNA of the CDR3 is TGTGCCAGCAGCCAGGACAGGGAGGATCAGCCCCAGCATTTT. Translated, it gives CASSQDREDQPQHF.

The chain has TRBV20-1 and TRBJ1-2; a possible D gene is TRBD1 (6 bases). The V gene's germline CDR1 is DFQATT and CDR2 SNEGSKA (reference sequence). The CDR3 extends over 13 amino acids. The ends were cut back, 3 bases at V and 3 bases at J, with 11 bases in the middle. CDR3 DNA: TGCAGTGCTAGTCTTGGGGGCGACTATGGCTACACCTTC. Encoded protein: CSASLGGDYGYTF.

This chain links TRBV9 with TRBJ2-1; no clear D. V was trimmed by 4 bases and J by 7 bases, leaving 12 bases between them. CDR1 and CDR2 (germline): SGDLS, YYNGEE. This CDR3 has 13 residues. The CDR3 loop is CASSSFLGNEQFF. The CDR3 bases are TGTGCCAGCAGCTCCTTTCTGGGGAATGAGCAGTTCTTC.

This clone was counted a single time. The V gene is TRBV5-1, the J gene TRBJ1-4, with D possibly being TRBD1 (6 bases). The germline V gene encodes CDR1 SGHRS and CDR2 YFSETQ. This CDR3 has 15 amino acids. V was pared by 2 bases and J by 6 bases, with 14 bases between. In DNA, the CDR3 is TGCGCCAGCAGCTTACAGGGCCTTACGGATGAAAAACTGTTTTTT. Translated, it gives CASSLQGLTDEKLFF.

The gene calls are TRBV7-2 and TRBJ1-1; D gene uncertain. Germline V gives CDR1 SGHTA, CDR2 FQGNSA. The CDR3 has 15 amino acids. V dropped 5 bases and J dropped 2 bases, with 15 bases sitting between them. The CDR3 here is CASSLIITTNTEAFF. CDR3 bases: TGTGCCAGCAGCCTTATAATTACAACCAACACTGAAGCTTTCTTT.

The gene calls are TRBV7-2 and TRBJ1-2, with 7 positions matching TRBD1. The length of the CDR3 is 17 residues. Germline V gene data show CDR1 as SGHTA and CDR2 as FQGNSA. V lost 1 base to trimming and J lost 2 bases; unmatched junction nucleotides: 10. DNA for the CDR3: TGTGCCAGCAGCTTAGGTTCTTTGACAGGGCGAAACTATGGCTACACCTTC. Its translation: CASSLGSLTGRNYGYTF.

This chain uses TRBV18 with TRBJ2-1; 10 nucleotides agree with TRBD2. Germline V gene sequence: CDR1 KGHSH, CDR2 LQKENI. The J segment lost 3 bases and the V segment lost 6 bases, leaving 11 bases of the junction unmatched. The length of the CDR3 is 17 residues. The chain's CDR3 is CASSGEFGTSDYNEQFF. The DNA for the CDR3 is TGTGCCAGCTCTGGAGAATTCGGGACTAGCGACTACAATGAGCAGTTCTTC. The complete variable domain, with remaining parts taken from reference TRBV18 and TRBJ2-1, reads NAGVMQNPRHLVRRRGQEARLRCSPMKGHSHVYWYRQLPEEGLKFMVYLQKENIIDESGMPKERFSAEFPKEGPSILRIQQVVRGDSAAYFCASSGEFGTSDYNEQFFGPGTRLTVL.

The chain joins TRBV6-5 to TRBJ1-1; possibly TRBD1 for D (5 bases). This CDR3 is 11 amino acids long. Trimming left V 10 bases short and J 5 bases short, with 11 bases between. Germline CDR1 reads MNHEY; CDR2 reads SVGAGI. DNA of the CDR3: TGTGCCATTTGGAAGGGGACTGAAGCTTTCTTT. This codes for CAIWKGTEAFF.

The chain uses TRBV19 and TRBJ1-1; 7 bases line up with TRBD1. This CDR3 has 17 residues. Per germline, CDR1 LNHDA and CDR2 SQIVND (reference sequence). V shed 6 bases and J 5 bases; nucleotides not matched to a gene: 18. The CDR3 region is CASRKQGTGRFRTEAFF. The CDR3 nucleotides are TGTGCCAGTAGGAAACAGGGGACGGGTCGTTTTAGGACTGAAGCTTTCTTT.

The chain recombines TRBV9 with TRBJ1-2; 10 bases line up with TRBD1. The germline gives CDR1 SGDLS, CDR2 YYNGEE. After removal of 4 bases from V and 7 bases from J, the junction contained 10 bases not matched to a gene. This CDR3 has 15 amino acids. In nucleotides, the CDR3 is TGTGCCAGCAGCCGGGACAGGGGCCGAGGACCTGGCTACACCTTC. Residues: CASSRDRGRGPGYTF.

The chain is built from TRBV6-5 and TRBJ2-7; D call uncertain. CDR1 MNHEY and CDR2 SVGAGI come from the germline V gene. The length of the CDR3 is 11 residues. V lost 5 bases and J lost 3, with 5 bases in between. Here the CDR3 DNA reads TGTGCCAGCAGTACGGGCTACGAGCAGTACTTC. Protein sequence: CASSTGYEQYF.

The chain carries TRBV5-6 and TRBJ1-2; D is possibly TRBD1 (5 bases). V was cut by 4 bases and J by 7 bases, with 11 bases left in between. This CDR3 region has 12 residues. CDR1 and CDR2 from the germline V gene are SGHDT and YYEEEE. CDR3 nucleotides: TGTGCCAGCAGCCTGGTAAGGGGTGGCTACACCTTC. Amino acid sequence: CASSLVRGGYTF.

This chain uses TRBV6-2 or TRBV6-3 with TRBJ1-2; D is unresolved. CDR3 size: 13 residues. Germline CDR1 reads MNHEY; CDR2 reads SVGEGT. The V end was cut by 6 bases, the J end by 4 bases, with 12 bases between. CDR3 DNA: TGTGCCAGCAGCGGAGGAGGCCCCTATGGCTACACCTTC. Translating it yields CASSGGGPYGYTF.

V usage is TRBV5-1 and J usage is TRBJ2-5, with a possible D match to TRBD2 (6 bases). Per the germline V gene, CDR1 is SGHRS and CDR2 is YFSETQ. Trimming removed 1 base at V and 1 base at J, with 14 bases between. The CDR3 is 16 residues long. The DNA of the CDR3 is TGCGCCAGCAGCTTGTTACCACTAGCTGGCCAAGAGACCCAGTACTTC. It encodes CASSLLPLAGQETQYF. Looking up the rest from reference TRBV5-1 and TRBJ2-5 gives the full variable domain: KAGVTQTPRYLIKTRGQQVTLSCSPISGHRSVSWYQQTPGQGLQFLFEYFSETQRNKGNFPGRFSGRQFSNSRSEMNVSTLELGDSALYLCASSLLPLAGQETQYFGPGTRLLVL.

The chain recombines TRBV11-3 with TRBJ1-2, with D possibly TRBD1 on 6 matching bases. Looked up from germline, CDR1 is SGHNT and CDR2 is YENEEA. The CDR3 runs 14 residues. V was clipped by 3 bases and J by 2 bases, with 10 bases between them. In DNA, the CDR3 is TGTGCCAGCAGCTTGACAGGCGGGAACTATGGCTACACCTTC. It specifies CASSLTGGNYGYTF.

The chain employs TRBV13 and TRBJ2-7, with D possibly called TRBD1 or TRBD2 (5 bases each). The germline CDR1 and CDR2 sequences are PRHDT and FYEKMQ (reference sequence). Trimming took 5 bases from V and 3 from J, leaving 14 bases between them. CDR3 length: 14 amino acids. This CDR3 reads CASSPLGANYEQYF. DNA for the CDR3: TGTGCCAGCAGCCCTCTCGGGGCAAACTACGAGCAGTACTTC.